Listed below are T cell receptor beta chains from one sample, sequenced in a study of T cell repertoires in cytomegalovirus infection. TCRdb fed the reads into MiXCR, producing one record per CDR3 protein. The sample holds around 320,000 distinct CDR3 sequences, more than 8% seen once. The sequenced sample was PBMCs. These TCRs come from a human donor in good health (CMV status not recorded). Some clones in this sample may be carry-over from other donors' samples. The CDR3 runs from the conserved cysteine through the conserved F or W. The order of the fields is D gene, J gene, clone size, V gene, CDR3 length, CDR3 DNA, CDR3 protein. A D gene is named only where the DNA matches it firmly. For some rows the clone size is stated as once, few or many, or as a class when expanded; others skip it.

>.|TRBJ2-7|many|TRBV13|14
TGTGCCAGCAGCCGGGGACACGTAACCTACGAGCAGTACTTC
CASSRGHVTYEQYF
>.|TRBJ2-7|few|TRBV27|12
TGTGCCAGCAGTTTACCAGGGGCCGAGCAGTACTTC
CASSLPGAEQYF
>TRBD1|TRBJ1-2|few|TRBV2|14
TGTGCCAGCAGCCCGGGACAGGGGGCGCAGGGCTACACCTTC
CASSPGQGAQGYTF
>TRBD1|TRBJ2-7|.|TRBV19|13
TGTGCCAGTCGGACAGGGGCGGTTTACGAGCAGTACTTC
CASRTGAVYEQYF
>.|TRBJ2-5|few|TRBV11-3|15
TGTGCCAGCAGCTTAGAGCCGACGCTACAAGAGACCCAGTACTTC
CASSLEPTLQETQYF
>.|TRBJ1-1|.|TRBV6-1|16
TGTGCCAGCAGTGAAAAAAATTCGGGGGGGAACACTGAAGCTTTCTTT
CASSEKNSGGNTEAFF
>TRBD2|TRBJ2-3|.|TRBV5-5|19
TGTGCCAGCAGCGTCTCCGGGACTAGCGGGACTGCCCTCCCGGATACGCAGTATTTT
CASSVSGTSGTALPDTQYF
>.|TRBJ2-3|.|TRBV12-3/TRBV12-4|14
TGTGCCAGCACGCCCGGCCGTGGCACAGATACGCAGTATTTT
CASTPGRGTDTQYF
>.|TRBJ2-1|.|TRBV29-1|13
TGCAGCTTCGCGGGAACTCTCCACAATGAGCAGTTCTTC
CSFAGTLHNEQFF
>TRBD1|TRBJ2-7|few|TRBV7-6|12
TGTGCCAGCAGCTTGGGGACAGGGCTAGAGTACTTC
CASSLGTGLEYF
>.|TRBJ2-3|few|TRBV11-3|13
TGTGCCAGCAGCGGAAATAGCGGAAATACGCAGTATTTT
CASSGNSGNTQYF
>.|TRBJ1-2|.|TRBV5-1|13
TGCGCCAGTCGCCCGGTGTTGGGTAATGGCTACACCTTC
CASRPVLGNGYTF
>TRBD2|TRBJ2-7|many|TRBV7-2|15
TGTGCCAGCAGCCCTCGGACTAGCGGGAGGGGCGAGCAGTACTTC
CASSPRTSGRGEQYF
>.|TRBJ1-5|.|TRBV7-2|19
TGTGCCAGCAGCTTAGGTCTTTCCAGGGGCGGATATAGCAATCAGCCCCAGCATTTT
CASSLGLSRGGYSNQPQHF
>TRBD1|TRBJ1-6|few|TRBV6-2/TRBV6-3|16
TGTGCCAGCAGACCTATTCCCGGGACAGGGAATTCACCCCTCCACTTT
CASRPIPGTGNSPLHF
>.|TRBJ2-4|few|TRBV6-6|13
TGTGCCACGCGCCAGGGCAACCAAAACATTCAGTACTTC
CATRQGNQNIQYF
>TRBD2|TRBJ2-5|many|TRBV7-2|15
TGTGCCAGCAGCTTAGGACTAGCGGTGCAAGAGACCCAGTACTTC
CASSLGLAVQETQYF
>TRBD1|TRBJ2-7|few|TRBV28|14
TGTGCCAGCAGTCATGGGACAGGGACCTACGAGCAGTACTTC
CASSHGTGTYEQYF
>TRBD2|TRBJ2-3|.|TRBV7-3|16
TGTGCCAGCAGCCTATACCCTAGCGGTAGCACAGATACGCAGTATTTT
CASSLYPSGSTDTQYF
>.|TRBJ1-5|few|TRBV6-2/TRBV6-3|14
TGTGCCAGCAGAAAAGGGGGGGCTGGTCAGCCCCAGCATTTT
CASRKGGAGQPQHF
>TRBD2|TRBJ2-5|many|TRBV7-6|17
TGTGCCAGCAGCTCCTCGGGGGGTCCCCCACCGGGGGAGACCCAGTACTTC
CASSSSGGPPPGETQYF
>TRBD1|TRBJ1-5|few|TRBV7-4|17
TGTGCCAGCAGCTTAGTCCGTCGGGACAGGGAGAATCAGCCCCAGCATTTT
CASSLVRRDRENQPQHF
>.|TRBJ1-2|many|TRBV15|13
TGTGCCACCAGCCGCGATTTCGGTTGGGGCTACACCTTC
CATSRDFGWGYTF
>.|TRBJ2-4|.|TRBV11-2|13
TGTGCCAGCAGCCCCTCCCCGGGGAACATTCAGTACTTC
CASSPSPGNIQYF
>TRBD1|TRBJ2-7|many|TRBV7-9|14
TGTGCCAGCAGATCAGGGACAGGGCCCGACGAGCAGTACTTC
CASRSGTGPDEQYF